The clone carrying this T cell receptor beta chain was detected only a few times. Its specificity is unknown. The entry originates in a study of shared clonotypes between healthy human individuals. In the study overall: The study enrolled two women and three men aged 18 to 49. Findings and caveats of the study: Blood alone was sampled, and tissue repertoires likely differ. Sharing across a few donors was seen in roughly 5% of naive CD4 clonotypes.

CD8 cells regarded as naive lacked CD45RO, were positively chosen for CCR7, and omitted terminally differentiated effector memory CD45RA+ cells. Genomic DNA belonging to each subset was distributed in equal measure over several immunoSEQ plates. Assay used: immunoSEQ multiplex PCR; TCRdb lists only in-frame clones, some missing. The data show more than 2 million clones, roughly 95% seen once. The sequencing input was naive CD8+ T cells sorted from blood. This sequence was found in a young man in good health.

CDR3 residues: CASIIGLVISGELFF. CDR3 DNA: TGTGCCAGTATTATCGGTTTAGTTATCTCCGGGGAGCTGTTTTTT. The V gene is TRBV19, the J gene TRBJ2-2; no definite D call. The germline V gene has CDR1 LNHDA and CDR2 SQIVND (reference sequence). The CDR3 consists of 15 residues. Trimming removed 7 bases from V and 6 bases from J, with 18 bases in between.